This entry is about one TCR beta chain. This clone showed up just once. The specificity of this receptor is unknown. Within one base of it there is no much larger clone, and no base qualities were kept. Trimming leaves V shorter by 4 bases and J shorter by 1 base, with the junction holding 3 bases beyond the gene matches. The germline V gene (reference sequence) supplies CDR1 LGHDT and CDR2 YNNKEL. Taken from cysteine to phenylalanine, the CDR3 has 16 residues. CDR3 DNA only is kept here, 48 bases in frame from base 1. The CDR3 regions of human TCRbeta chains were analyzed by immunosequencing. The paper's data handling went like this. Repertoire TCRs were matched against a reference library of SARS-CoV-2-specific TCRs generated with the MIRA antigen-specificity platform. Breadth was defined as the fraction of unique TCRs that were SARS-CoV-2-associated, and depth was defined as the fraction of total T cells that were SARS-CoV-2-associated. Using the MIRA data, every spike-specific TCR was mapped to the spike region that the TCR reacted to and assigned to either a CD4 or a CD8 class. Log10-transformed breadth and depth values were compared by one-way ANOVA with Sidak's multiple comparisons tests. As stored in TCRdb, this immuneACCESS dataset retains in-frame rearrangements with V and J assigned. A fraction of the clones does not appear; measured against another copy, unresolved V genes explain less than half of the discrepancy, and the remainder lacks a known reason. V and J calls and clone size are as listed in that table; D and trimming were resolved from the DNA. The sample has some 130,000 clones on record, 85% to 90% of them singletons. Of the sample, 3.5% to 4.5% is held by the ten largest clones.

The time point tag for this specimen amounts to: baseline before first vaccination. The vaccinee samples were drawn from two UK trials, COV001 and COV002, one of which was a single-blind randomized controlled phase 2/3 trial testing AZD1222 (ChAdOx1 nCoV-19) in healthy adults. Trial participant PBMC samples were collected at day 0 and day 28 after the second dose for TCRbeta chain sequencing. The data are from a study of T cell responses to AZD1222 COVID-19 vaccine (dated by TCRdb to the early 2020s). Background for the entire study: AZD1222 recipients given second doses at about 4 weeks or at about 12 weeks were pooled, since spike-specific TCR depth and breadth were not found to differ between the two schedules. A total of 230 to 250 trial participants underwent TCR sequencing, of whom about 210 received two doses of AZD1222 and about 25 received two doses of the MenACWY control vaccine. Enrollment into the trials was organized by age into subgroups of 18-55, 56-69 and 70-plus years, and those subgroups contained roughly 150, 30 and 60 TCR-sequenced participants, respectively. The research as a whole found: Nearly half of unique spike-specific TCRs reportedly recognized epitopes outside regions mutated in the B.1.351 and B.1.1.7 variants. The 56-69-year group was small, and its depth increase did not reach significance, likely because of low power. Because no samples from the day 14 peak response were available, repertoires could be characterized only after the peak T cell response. Most participants were white British and females outnumbered males, and the authors suggested that clonal diversity may have been underestimated. Conclusions about previously exposed vaccinees were limited because only a handful of AZD1222 recipients were SARS-CoV-2 seropositive at baseline. Spike-specific TCR breadth and depth rose significantly after two AZD1222 doses compared with day 0 and with MenACWY recipients. CD4 TCRs associated with the vaccine covered the entire spike protein, and the dominant responses were in regions 160-218 and 743-854.

The receptor was isolated from an adult in good health. The sample here was peripheral blood, taken on day 0 of AZD1222 vaccination. The chain couples TRBV3-1 (or the pseudogene TRBV3-2) to TRBJ2-3, and 12 junctional nucleotides match TRBD2. The CDR3 has the sequence CASSRRLAGGTDTQYF. The DNA sequence is given as TGTGCCAGCAGCCGCAGACTAGCGGGGGGCACAGATACGCAGTATTTT.